Detailed here is one T cell receptor (beta chain). Its antigen is unknown. Base qualities are not provided; no much larger clone lies one nucleotide away. The sample comes from a study of vaccination effects on CD4 cells after COVID-19 (dated by TCRdb to about 2022). For context, the study as a whole: Each participant got two doses of an mRNA SARS-CoV-2 vaccine, either BNT162b2 or mRNA-1273. In both COVID-19 convalescent patients and infection-naive vaccine recipients, the study compared SARS-CoV-2 spike-specific CD4+ TCR repertoires from before mRNA vaccination with those from after it. Altogether, roughly 10 COVID-19 convalescent patients and several SARS-CoV-2-naive healthy vaccine recipients made up the full study. Cultures from other donors in the study were sequenced using the Oncomine TCR Beta short-read assay on an Illumina iSeq 100. Paper-wide results and their limitations: The study was limited by a small number of convalescent patients and lacked early post-infection timepoints. At late post-vaccination timepoints, both infection-induced and vaccine-induced clones showed marked clonal contraction, consistent with waning T cell responses. In healthy vaccine recipients, vaccine-induced clones were almost all SARS-CoV-2 mono-reactive, with only 1 of 255 being cross-reactive with common cold coronaviruses.

In the ViraFEST assay, PBMC were stimulated with viral peptide pools, and antigen-specific CD4+ T cell clonotypes were then identified by expansion using TCR sequencing. After about 9 days of culture, CD4+ T cells were isolated with the EasySep CD4+ T cell isolation kit. Healthy vaccine recipients had no prior SARS-CoV-2 infection, confirmed by negative nucleocapsid antibodies before and after vaccination. Each well held over 1.5 million PBMC cultured in IMDM containing about 5.4% human AB serum, 10 IU/ml IL-2 and gentamicin, along with roughly 10 ug/ml peptides. On days 3 and 7, half of the culture medium was replaced with fresh IL-2-containing medium. Unless otherwise noted, each peptide stimulation condition was cultured in triplicate wells. Using Ficoll-Paque Plus gradient centrifugation, PBMC were separated from whole blood and then either used fresh or cryopreserved at -140C. Overlapping peptide pools spanned the spike proteins of SARS-CoV-2 and the common cold coronaviruses HCoV-NL63, HCoV-OC43 and HCoV-229E. The QIAamp micro DNA kit was used to extract genomic DNA from the cultured CD4+ T cells.

Libraries were made using the immunoSEQ multiplex PCR assay. DNA from the cultured, isolated CD4+ T cells was subjected to TCR beta CDR3 sequencing. The original pipeline was this. Non-productive TCR sequences were removed and reads were trimmed to the CDR3 region, keeping CDR3s of at least 7 amino acids. The MANAFEST web app was used to pick out antigen-specific clonotypes by comparing their expansion in peptide wells with that in reference cultures. To count as positive, a clone had to show expansion at FDR<0.05 compared with the reference and with all other wells, an odds ratio above 5, and a frequency above 0.1% in two replicate wells. A clonotype was defined as cross-reactive if the clonotype was significantly expanded both in SARS-CoV-2 spike wells and in at least one common cold coronavirus spike condition. CDR3 similarity was assessed by Levenshtein distance with the stringdist R package, and unrooted trees were built with ape in R 3.6.1. TCRdb took over this immuneACCESS table, retaining in-frame rearrangements with V and J assigned. Such tables are incomplete; in checked studies, under half of the missing clones stem from an unresolved V gene, and the remainder is unexplained. V, J and clone size reflect that table, while D and trimming were determined from the DNA. Recorded for this sample are about 41,000 clones; 70% to 85% of them occurred a single time. Roughly 3.1% of the sample rests with the top ten.

The receptor's source is a human donor who received a COVID-19 vaccine. The material was CD4+ T cells from PBMCs cultured with HCoV-NL63 spike peptides, obtained before COVID-19 vaccination. The sample's cell subset or site label is to be understood as: HCoV-NL63 spike overlapping peptide pool stimulation.

The CDR3 has the sequence CASSREGGTYEQYV. The DNA reads TGTGCCAGCTCCCGAGAAGGAGGAACCTACGAGCAGTACGTC. The chain links TRBV18 with TRBJ2-7, and the D gene may be TRBD2, 5 bases matching. V and J lose 6 bases and 2 bases, and a span of 14 bases separates them. The germline V gene gives CDR1 as KGHSH and CDR2 as LQKENI. The CDR3, from cysteine to valine, totals 14 residues. The read is trimmed to its CDR3 DNA, 42 bases read in frame from base 1.